This T cell receptor (beta chain) came from a study of blood T cell repertoires in COVID-19. As for the study in general: The analysed material was cDNA or gDNA that came from T cells, B-cell-depleted T cells, or PBMCs.

The protocol was immunoSEQ multiplex PCR, while the TCRdb copy is restricted to in-frame clones and leaves out a portion. This table holds fewer than 65,000 clones, roughly 85% found once. J was trimmed by 4 bases and V by 7 bases; bases with no gene match: 2. The CDR3 spans 13 residues. CDR1 KGHDR and CDR2 SFDVKD come from the germline V gene. The sequence derives from a man aged 55 to 70 with acute or convalescent COVID-19. This chain links TRBV24-1 with TRBJ2-3, with 9 nucleotides matching TRBD1. The specimen sequenced was peripheral blood. This CDR3 reads CATSTGGADTQYF. CDR3 bases: TGTGCCACCAGCACAGGGGGCGCAGATACGCAGTATTTT.